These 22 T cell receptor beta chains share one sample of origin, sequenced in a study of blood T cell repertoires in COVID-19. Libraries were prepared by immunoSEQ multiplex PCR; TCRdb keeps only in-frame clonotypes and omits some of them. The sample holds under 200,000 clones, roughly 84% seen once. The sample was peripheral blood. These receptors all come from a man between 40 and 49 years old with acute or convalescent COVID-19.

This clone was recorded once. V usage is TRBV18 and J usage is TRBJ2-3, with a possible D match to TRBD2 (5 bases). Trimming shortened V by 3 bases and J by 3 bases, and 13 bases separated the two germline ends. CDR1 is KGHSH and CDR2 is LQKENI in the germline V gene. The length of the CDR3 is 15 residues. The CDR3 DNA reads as TGTGCCAGCTCACCTAGTAGCGTGAAGACAGATACGCAGTATTTT. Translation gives CASSPSSVKTDTQYF.

The CDR3 is CASSQVWGGSYNEQFF. In nucleotides, the CDR3 is TGCGCCAGCAGCCAAGTATGGGGGGGCTCCTACAATGAGCAGTTCTTC. The chain uses TRBV4-3 and TRBJ2-1; 7 bases match TRBD2. The CDR3 is 16 amino acids. Per the germline V gene, CDR1 is LGHNA and CDR2 is YSLEER. After removal of 1 base from V and 0 bases from J, the junction contained 3 bases not matched to a gene.

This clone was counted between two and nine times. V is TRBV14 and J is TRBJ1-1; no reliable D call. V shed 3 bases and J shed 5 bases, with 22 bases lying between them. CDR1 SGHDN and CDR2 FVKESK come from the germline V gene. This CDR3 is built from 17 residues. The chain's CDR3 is CASSQEVSRERYTEAFF. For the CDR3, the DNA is TGTGCCAGCAGCCAGGAGGTTAGCCGGGAACGGTATACTGAAGCTTTCTTT.

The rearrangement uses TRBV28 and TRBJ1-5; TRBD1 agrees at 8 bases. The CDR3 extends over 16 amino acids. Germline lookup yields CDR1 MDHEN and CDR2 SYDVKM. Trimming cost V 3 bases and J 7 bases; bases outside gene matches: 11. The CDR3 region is CASSLEATGVHQPQHF. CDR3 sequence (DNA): TGTGCCAGCAGTTTGGAGGCGACAGGGGTTCACCAGCCCCAGCATTTT.

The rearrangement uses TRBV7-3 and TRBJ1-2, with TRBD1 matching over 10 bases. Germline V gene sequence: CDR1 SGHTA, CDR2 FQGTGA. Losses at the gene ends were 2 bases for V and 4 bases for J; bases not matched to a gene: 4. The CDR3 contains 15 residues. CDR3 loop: CASSLGGQGLYGYTF. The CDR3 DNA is TGTGCCAGCAGCTTAGGGGGACAGGGGCTCTATGGCTACACCTTC.

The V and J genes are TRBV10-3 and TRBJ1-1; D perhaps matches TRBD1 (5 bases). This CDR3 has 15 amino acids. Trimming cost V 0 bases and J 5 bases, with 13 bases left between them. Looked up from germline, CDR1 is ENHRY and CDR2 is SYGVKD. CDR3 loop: CAISESGQGVTEAFF. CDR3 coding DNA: TGTGCCATCAGTGAGTCCGGTCAAGGGGTGACTGAAGCTTTCTTT.

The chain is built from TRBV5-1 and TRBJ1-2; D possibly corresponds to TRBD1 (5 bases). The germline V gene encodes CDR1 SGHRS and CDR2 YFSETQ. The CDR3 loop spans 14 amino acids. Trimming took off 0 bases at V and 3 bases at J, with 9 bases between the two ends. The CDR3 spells CASSLVPGDYGYTF. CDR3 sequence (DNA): TGCGCCAGCAGCTTGGTTCCGGGGGACTATGGCTACACCTTC.

The chain's CDR3 is CASSYRDRDSYTF. CDR3 DNA sequence: TGTGCCAGCAGTTACAGGGACAGGGATAGCTACACCTTC. The chain employs TRBV6-5 and TRBJ1-2, with 9 bases that match TRBD1. V lost 2 bases and J lost 9; bases outside the gene matches: 4. From germline, CDR1 is MNHEY and CDR2 SVGAGI. The CDR3 is 13 amino acids.

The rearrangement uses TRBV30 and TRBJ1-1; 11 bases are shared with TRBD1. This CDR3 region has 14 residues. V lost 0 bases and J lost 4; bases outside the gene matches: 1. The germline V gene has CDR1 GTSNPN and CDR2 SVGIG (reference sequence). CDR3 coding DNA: TGTGCCTGGAGTGTAGGGACAGGGGGCACTGAAGCTTTCTTT. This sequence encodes CAWSVGTGGTEAFF.

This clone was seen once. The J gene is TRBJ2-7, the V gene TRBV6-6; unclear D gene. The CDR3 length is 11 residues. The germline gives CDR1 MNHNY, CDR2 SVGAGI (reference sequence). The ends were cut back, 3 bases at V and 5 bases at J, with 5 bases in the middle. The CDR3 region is CASSYSDEQYF. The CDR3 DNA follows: TGTGCCAGCAGTTATTCCGACGAGCAGTACTTC.

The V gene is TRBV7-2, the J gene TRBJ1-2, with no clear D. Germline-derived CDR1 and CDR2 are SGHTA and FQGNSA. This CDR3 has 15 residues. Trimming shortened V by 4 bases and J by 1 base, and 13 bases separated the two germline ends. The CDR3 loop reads CASSSPGVGNYGYTF. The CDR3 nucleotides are TGTGCCAGCAGCTCCCCCGGGGTCGGTAACTATGGCTACACCTTC.

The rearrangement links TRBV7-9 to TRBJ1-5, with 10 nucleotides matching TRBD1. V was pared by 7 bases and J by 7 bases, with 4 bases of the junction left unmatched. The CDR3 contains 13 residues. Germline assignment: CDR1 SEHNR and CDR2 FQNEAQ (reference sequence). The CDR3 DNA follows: TGTGCCAGCATGCAGGACAGGGGGCAGCCCCAGCATTTT. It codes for CASMQDRGQPQHF.

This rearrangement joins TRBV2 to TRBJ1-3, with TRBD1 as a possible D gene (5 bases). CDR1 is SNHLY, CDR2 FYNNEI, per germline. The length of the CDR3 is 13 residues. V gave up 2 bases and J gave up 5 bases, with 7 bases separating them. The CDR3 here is CASSERQRNTIYF. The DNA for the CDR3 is TGTGCCAGCAGTGAAAGACAGAGAAACACCATATATTTT.

This chain's CDR3 is CASSLSGGRYEQFF. The CDR3, as DNA: TGTGCCAGCAGCTTAAGCGGGGGCAGGTATGAGCAGTTCTTC. This chain links TRBV7-8 with TRBJ2-1; 8 bases align to TRBD2. J lost 8 bases, V lost 2 bases, and 5 bases had no gene match. Germline V gives CDR1 SGHVS, CDR2 FQNEAQ. The length of the CDR3 is 14 residues.

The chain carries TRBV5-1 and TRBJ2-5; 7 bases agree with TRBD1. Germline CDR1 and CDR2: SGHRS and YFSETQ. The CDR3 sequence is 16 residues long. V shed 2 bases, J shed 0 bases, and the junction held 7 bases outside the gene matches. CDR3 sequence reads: CASSFTGTVYQETQYF. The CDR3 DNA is TGCGCCAGCAGCTTCACCGGGACAGTGTACCAAGAGACCCAGTACTTC.

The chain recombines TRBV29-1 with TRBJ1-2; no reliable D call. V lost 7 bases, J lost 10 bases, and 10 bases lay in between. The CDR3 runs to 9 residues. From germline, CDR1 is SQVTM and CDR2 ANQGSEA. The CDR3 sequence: CSGEESYTF. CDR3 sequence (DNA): TGCAGCGGGGAGGAATCCTACACCTTC. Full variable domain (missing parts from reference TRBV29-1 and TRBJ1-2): SAVISQKPSRDICQRGTSLTIQCQVDSQVTMMFWYRQQPGQSLTLIATANQGSEATYESGFVIDKFPISRPNLTFSTLTVSNMSPEDSSIYLCSGEESYTFGSGTRLTVV.

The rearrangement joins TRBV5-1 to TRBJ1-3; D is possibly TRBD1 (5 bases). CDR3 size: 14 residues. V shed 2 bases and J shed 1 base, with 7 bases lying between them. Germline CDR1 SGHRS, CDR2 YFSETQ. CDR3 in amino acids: CASSFSGSGNTIYF. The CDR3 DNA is TGCGCCAGCAGCTTCTCAGGGTCTGGAAACACCATATATTTT.

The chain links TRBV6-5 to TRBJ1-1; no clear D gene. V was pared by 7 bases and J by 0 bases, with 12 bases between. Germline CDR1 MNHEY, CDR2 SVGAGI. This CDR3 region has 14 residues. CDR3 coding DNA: TGTGCCAGCAAGAGAGAAGAACTGAACACTGAAGCTTTCTTT. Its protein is CASKREELNTEAFF.

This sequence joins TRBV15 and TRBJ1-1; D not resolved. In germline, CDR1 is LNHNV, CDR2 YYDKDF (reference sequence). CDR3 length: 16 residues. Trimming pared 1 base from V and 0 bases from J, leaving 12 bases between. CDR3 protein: CATSRGRLAVNTEAFF. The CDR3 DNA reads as TGTGCCACCAGCAGAGGGAGGCTGGCAGTGAACACTGAAGCTTTCTTT.

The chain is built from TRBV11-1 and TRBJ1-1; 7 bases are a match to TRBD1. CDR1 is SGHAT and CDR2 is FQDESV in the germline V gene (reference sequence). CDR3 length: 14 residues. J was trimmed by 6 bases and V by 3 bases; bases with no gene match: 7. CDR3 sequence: CASSLRGGYPEAFF. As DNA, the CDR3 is TGTGCCAGCAGCTTGAGAGGGGGCTACCCTGAAGCTTTCTTT.

CDR3 nucleotides: TGTGCCATCAGTGAAGCCCGGGGGGGCGCCGAGCAGTACTTC. This gives the protein CAISEARGGAEQYF. The chain employs TRBV10-3 and TRBJ2-7; 8 bases match TRBD2. CDR3 length equals 14 residues. CDR1 and CDR2 (germline): ENHRY, SYGVKD. V gave up 3 bases and J gave up 6 bases; unmatched junction bases: 7.

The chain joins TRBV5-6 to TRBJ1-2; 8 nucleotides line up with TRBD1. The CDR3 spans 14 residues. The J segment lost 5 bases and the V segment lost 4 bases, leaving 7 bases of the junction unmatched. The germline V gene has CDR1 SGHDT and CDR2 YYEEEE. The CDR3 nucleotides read TGTGCCAGCAGCCGGGGACAGGAGCCTTATGGCTACACCTTC. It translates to CASSRGQEPYGYTF.